These T cell receptor beta chains were read from a single sample in a study of OX40 agonist ivuxolimab in advanced cancers. Generated by immunoSEQ multiplex PCR, the TCRdb table keeps only in-frame clones and is missing some. The sample includes tens of thousands of clones, roughly 92% of them seen just once. Sequences were derived from CD4+ or CD8+ T cells sorted from blood, sampled in a trial of the OX40 agonist ivuxolimab. Receptors were obtained from an adult with an advanced solid tumor such as melanoma, head and neck, liver or kidney cancer. Both conserved end residues are part of each CDR3. A D gene is named only where the DNA matches it firmly. The size of a clone is reported for some rows only, either as once, few or many, or as a class for expanded clones.

j_gene: TRBJ1-4
abundance: NA
v_gene: TRBV7-8
d_gene: TRBD1
CDR3nt: TGTGCCAGCAGCTTAGGGGGACAGGGGGCTAGGGAAAAACTGTTTTTT
CDR3aa: CASSLGGQGAREKLFF

j_gene: TRBJ2-7
abundance: NA
v_gene: TRBV29-1
d_gene: TRBD1
CDR3nt: TGCAGCGTTGACGTATGGACAGGGAGCTCCTACGAGCAGTACTTC
CDR3aa: CSVDVWTGSSYEQYF

j_gene: TRBJ1-2
abundance: NA
v_gene: TRBV9
d_gene: NA
CDR3nt: TGTGCCAGCAGCGGTGAGGGGGGCAGGGCCCATGGCTACACCTTC
CDR3aa: CASSGEGGRAHGYTF

j_gene: TRBJ1-3
abundance: once
v_gene: TRBV15
d_gene: NA
CDR3nt: TGTGCCACCAGGATTCGGGGGGCTGGAAACACCATATATTTT
CDR3aa: CATRIRGAGNTIYF

j_gene: TRBJ2-7
abundance: NA
v_gene: TRBV5-1
d_gene: NA
CDR3nt: TGCGCCAGCAGCCCGGACCCTCTTATTTACGAGCAGTACTTC
CDR3aa: CASSPDPLIYEQYF

j_gene: TRBJ1-1
abundance: NA
v_gene: TRBV28
d_gene: TRBD1
CDR3nt: TGTGCCAGCAGACTTCCGACAGGGGTTAACACTGAAGCTTTCTTT
CDR3aa: CASRLPTGVNTEAFF

j_gene: TRBJ2-7
abundance: NA
v_gene: TRBV10-2
d_gene: NA
CDR3nt: TGCGCCAGCAGTGAGCCGGGAGTGGGAAACGAGCAGTACTTC
CDR3aa: CASSEPGVGNEQYF

j_gene: TRBJ1-3
abundance: NA
v_gene: TRBV30
d_gene: NA
CDR3nt: TGTGCCTCACCCGGGACGTCGAGCTCTGGAAACACCATATATTTT
CDR3aa: CASPGTSSSGNTIYF

j_gene: TRBJ1-6
abundance: NA
v_gene: TRBV6-5
d_gene: NA
CDR3nt: TGTGCCAGCAGTTACCGGTCGTACAATTCACCCCTCCACTTT
CDR3aa: CASSYRSYNSPLHF

j_gene: TRBJ2-7
abundance: NA
v_gene: TRBV5-1
d_gene: NA
CDR3nt: TGCGCCAGCAGCACCTTCAGTCTACCTTACTCCTACGAGCAGTACTTC
CDR3aa: CASSTFSLPYSYEQYF

j_gene: TRBJ1-2
abundance: NA
v_gene: TRBV4-3
d_gene: NA
CDR3nt: TGCGCCAGCAGCCAAGGGCAGATTAACTATGGCTACACCTTC
CDR3aa: CASSQGQINYGYTF

j_gene: TRBJ1-1
abundance: NA
v_gene: TRBV2
d_gene: TRBD1
CDR3nt: TGTGCCAGCAGTGGACAGGGTGAGAGTGAAGCTTTCTTT
CDR3aa: CASSGQGESEAFF

j_gene: TRBJ1-4
abundance: NA
v_gene: TRBV10-3
d_gene: NA
CDR3nt: TGTGCCATCAGTGTCGGGGACGGCGCTCATGAAAAACTGTTTTTT
CDR3aa: CAISVGDGAHEKLFF

j_gene: TRBJ1-4
abundance: once
v_gene: TRBV28
d_gene: NA
CDR3nt: TGTGCCAGCAGTTTATTGTGGGGGCGCGGGACTAATGAAAAACTGTTTTTT
CDR3aa: CASSLLWGRGTNEKLFF

j_gene: TRBJ2-6
abundance: NA
v_gene: TRBV5-1
d_gene: NA
CDR3nt: TGCGCCAGCAGCTTGACAGTCAGCTCTGGGGCCAACGTCCTGACTTTC
CDR3aa: CASSLTVSSGANVLTF

j_gene: TRBJ1-4
abundance: once
v_gene: TRBV4-3
d_gene: NA
CDR3nt: TGCGCCAGCAGCCTCCTCCGGGCTGATGAAAAACTGTTTTTT
CDR3aa: CASSLLRADEKLFF

j_gene: TRBJ2-1
abundance: NA
v_gene: TRBV19
d_gene: TRBD2
CDR3nt: TGTGCCAGCCGGGGACTAGCGGGATTTGAGCAGTTCTTC
CDR3aa: CASRGLAGFEQFF

j_gene: TRBJ2-1
abundance: few
v_gene: TRBV5-5
d_gene: TRBD2
CDR3nt: TGTGCCAGCAGCTCGACTAGCGGGAGTGTTCTCTCCAATGAGCAGTTCTTC
CDR3aa: CASSSTSGSVLSNEQFF

j_gene: TRBJ2-2
abundance: NA
v_gene: TRBV5-1
d_gene: NA
CDR3nt: TGCGCCAGCAGCTTGGGACAGAACACCGGGGAGCTGTTTTTT
CDR3aa: CASSLGQNTGELFF

j_gene: TRBJ2-5
abundance: few
v_gene: TRBV18
d_gene: TRBD1
CDR3nt: TGTGCCAGCTCACCAACGGGGACAGGGGCTCAAGAGGCCCAGTACTTC
CDR3aa: CASSPTGTGAQEAQYF

j_gene: TRBJ2-7
abundance: NA
v_gene: TRBV5-1
d_gene: TRBD2
CDR3nt: TGCGCCAGCAGCCCTAGCGGGGGGCCCTACGAGCAGTACTTC
CDR3aa: CASSPSGGPYEQYF

j_gene: TRBJ1-5
abundance: NA
v_gene: TRBV30
d_gene: NA
CDR3nt: TGTGCCTGGAGTCCCGGGTATGGGAATCAGCCCCAGCATTTT
CDR3aa: CAWSPGYGNQPQHF

j_gene: TRBJ1-1
abundance: NA
v_gene: TRBV5-1
d_gene: NA
CDR3nt: TGCGCCAGCAGCTCCCAGGGAGGCGACACTGAAGCTTTCTTT
CDR3aa: CASSSQGGDTEAFF

j_gene: TRBJ1-5
abundance: few
v_gene: TRBV2
d_gene: NA
CDR3nt: TGTGCCAGCAAGTTTGGTTACATTAGCAATCAGCCCCAGCATTTT
CDR3aa: CASKFGYISNQPQHF

j_gene: TRBJ2-3
abundance: NA
v_gene: TRBV6-1
d_gene: NA
CDR3nt: TGTGCCAGCCCTGACCCGGGGAGCACAGATACGCAGTATTTT
CDR3aa: CASPDPGSTDTQYF

j_gene: TRBJ2-7
abundance: NA
v_gene: TRBV6-6
d_gene: NA
CDR3nt: TGTGCCAGCAGGACAGCCTCCTACGAGCAGTACTTC
CDR3aa: CASRTASYEQYF

j_gene: TRBJ2-5
abundance: NA
v_gene: TRBV5-1
d_gene: TRBD1
CDR3nt: TGCGCCAGCAGTTCAGAGACAGGGAAAGGTAGAGAGACCCAGTACTTC
CDR3aa: CASSSETGKGRETQYF

j_gene: TRBJ2-4
abundance: few
v_gene: TRBV9
d_gene: NA
CDR3nt: TGTGCCAGCAGCGTAGGGGGACTAAACATTCAGTACTTC
CDR3aa: CASSVGGLNIQYF

j_gene: TRBJ1-2
abundance: NA
v_gene: TRBV6-5
d_gene: TRBD1
CDR3nt: TGTGCCAGCAGTCCCCGGCGCGGGACAGGGATCGGCTACACCTTC
CDR3aa: CASSPRRGTGIGYTF

j_gene: TRBJ2-2
abundance: NA
v_gene: TRBV6-1
d_gene: TRBD2
CDR3nt: TGTGCCAGCAGTACCCGGACTAGCGGAACCGGGGAGCTGTTTTTT
CDR3aa: CASSTRTSGTGELFF

j_gene: TRBJ1-1
abundance: NA
v_gene: TRBV18
d_gene: NA
CDR3nt: TGTGCCAGCTCACAAAACAGGGACACTGAAGCTTTCTTT
CDR3aa: CASSQNRDTEAFF

j_gene: TRBJ2-5
abundance: NA
v_gene: TRBV11-3
d_gene: NA
CDR3nt: TGTGCCAGCAGCTTAGGGGGTCTAGGGTCACAAGAGACCCAGTACTTC
CDR3aa: CASSLGGLGSQETQYF

j_gene: TRBJ1-1
abundance: NA
v_gene: TRBV6-6
d_gene: NA
CDR3nt: TGTGCCAGCAGTCTACGACCCACTGAAGCTTTCTTT
CDR3aa: CASSLRPTEAFF

j_gene: TRBJ1-1
abundance: NA
v_gene: TRBV6-5
d_gene: TRBD1
CDR3nt: TGTGCCAGCAGTTACGGGGACAGGGGGAACACTGAAGCTTTCTTT
CDR3aa: CASSYGDRGNTEAFF

j_gene: TRBJ1-6
abundance: NA
v_gene: TRBV30
d_gene: TRBD1
CDR3nt: TGTGCCTGGAGTGTACGGCAGGGGGCATTTAATTCACCCCTCCACTTT
CDR3aa: CAWSVRQGAFNSPLHF

j_gene: TRBJ2-3
abundance: NA
v_gene: TRBV15
d_gene: NA
CDR3nt: TGTGCCACCAGCAGATGGGGCACAGATACGCAGTATTTT
CDR3aa: CATSRWGTDTQYF

j_gene: TRBJ2-6
abundance: NA
v_gene: TRBV14
d_gene: NA
CDR3nt: TGTGCCAGCAGCCAAGGGCCCGGGGCCAACGTCCTGACTTTC
CDR3aa: CASSQGPGANVLTF

j_gene: TRBJ2-3
abundance: NA
v_gene: TRBV7-2
d_gene: NA
CDR3nt: TGTGCCAGCAGCTTGCTGGTGAGTACAGATACGCAGTATTTT
CDR3aa: CASSLLVSTDTQYF

j_gene: TRBJ2-5
abundance: NA
v_gene: TRBV10-1
d_gene: NA
CDR3nt: TGCGCCAGCAGTGAGTCGGGAGGGGGCTACGGAGAGACCCAGTACTTC
CDR3aa: CASSESGGGYGETQYF

j_gene: TRBJ2-7
abundance: NA
v_gene: TRBV7-9
d_gene: TRBD1
CDR3nt: TGTGCCAGCAGCTTAAGCGGGACAGGGACCTACGAGCAGTACTTC
CDR3aa: CASSLSGTGTYEQYF